This is a list of T cell receptor beta chains from one sample in a study of neurological immune-mediated disorders. TCRdb called the 5' RACE reads again in MiXCR, with one record for every CDR3 protein. The data contain 50,000 or so distinct CDR3 sequences, around 4% of them singletons. Sequences were obtained from PBMCs. The source is a man aged 55 to 69 with multiple sclerosis. Both conserved end residues are part of each CDR3. The size of a clone is reported for some rows only, either as once, few or many, or as a class for expanded clones.

>TRBV20-1|many|TRBJ2-2
CSARARTGGNTGELFF
>TRBV12-3/TRBV12-4|many|TRBJ2-1
CASGYEQFF
>TRBV20-1|many|TRBJ1-5
CSARSLGNSNQPQHF
>TRBV5-1|many|TRBJ2-3
CASSKDRGSTDTQYF
>TRBV11-2|many|TRBJ2-1
CASSQGPHQYNEQFF
>TRBV27|many|TRBJ1-1
CASMGWGSAEAFF
>TRBV20-1|few|TRBJ2-3
CTPRGSTDTQYF
>TRBV20-1|many|TRBJ2-7
CSATAGTAASEQYF
>TRBV6-1|many|TRBJ2-1
CASRRDPSVNEQFF
>TRBV29-1|many|TRBJ2-5
CSVGGETQYF
>TRBV15|-|TRBJ2-3
CATSRNRGVTDTQYF
>TRBV5-1|many|TRBJ2-7
CASSIMGGAYEQYF
>TRBV20-1|many|TRBJ1-2
CSAWGDRGNYGYTF
>TRBV29-1|many|TRBJ1-3
CSVDEGSSGNTIYF
>TRBV27|many|TRBJ2-1
CASTGGTSGGDEQFF
>TRBV15|many|TRBJ2-6
CATSREYGGLGTGANVLTF
>TRBV5-6|many|TRBJ1-2
CASSGTSWYGYTF
>TRBV20-1|many|TRBJ2-6
CSATGTYSGANVLTF
>TRBV25-1|many|TRBJ2-5
CASRDWGKETQYF
>TRBV7-9|many|TRBJ1-1
CASSLRPMNTEAFF
>TRBV20-1|many|TRBJ2-7
CSAKVNRGGYEQYF
>TRBV20-1|few|TRBJ1-2
CSAITGGYTF
>TRBV5-1|many|TRBJ2-5
CASSFPTSGRRETQYF
>TRBV29-1|many|TRBJ2-3
CSVDRVTDSTDTQYF
>TRBV20-1|many|TRBJ1-1
CSARARAGNTEAFF
>TRBV5-1|many|TRBJ2-1
CASSSPYNEQFF
>TRBV7-2|many|TRBJ1-5
CASGRNSNQPQHF
>TRBV5-4|few|TRBJ2-2
CASSLGQGNSGELFF
>TRBV5-5|many|TRBJ2-3
CASRWTGFVDTQYF
>TRBV20-1|few|TRBJ1-4
CSAIGGTNEKLFF
>TRBV12-3/TRBV12-4|many|TRBJ2-5
CASSLPSGLAEETQYF
>TRBV20-1|many|TRBJ2-7
CSATQGKAVEQYF
>TRBV5-5|many|TRBJ2-1
CASSLGLQGRFF
>TRBV27|many|TRBJ1-1
CATLSGYTEAFF
>TRBV6-6|many|TRBJ2-7
CASSFLSGGAYEQYF
>TRBV5-1|many|TRBJ2-2
CASSFTGGNTGELFF
>TRBV7-3|many|TRBJ2-1
CASSPRPSGVNEQFF
>TRBV20-1|few|TRBJ2-4
CSALDVVAKNIQYF
>TRBV2|many|TRBJ1-5
CASNMGLGQPQHF
>TRBV11-1|many|TRBJ2-7
CASSFRREFNEQYF
>TRBV6-1|-|TRBJ2-1
CASSPRTSGSSYNEQFF
>TRBV7-9|many|TRBJ1-1
CASSLGTQNTEAFF
>TRBV19|-|TRBJ2-1
CASSMPQGTYNEQFF
>TRBV7-6|many|TRBJ2-3
CASSPRVTDTQYF
>TRBV7-9|many|TRBJ2-1
CASSLDFRTYNEQFF
>TRBV20-1|many|TRBJ2-7
CSARVGNEQYF
>TRBV5-1|many|TRBJ2-7
CASSRGAGGQDEQYF
>TRBV20-1|many|TRBJ2-7
CSAGSVGRGSYEQYF
>TRBV2|many|TRBJ2-5
CASSTITGTSGHLQETQYF
>TRBV5-1|many|TRBJ1-1
CASSLGRGDTEAFF
>TRBV2|many|TRBJ1-5
CASSEARGANQPQHF
>TRBV20-1|many|TRBJ1-5
CSARKQVNQPQHF
>TRBV11-3|many|TRBJ2-2
CASSPQSGANTGELFF